The 17 T cell receptor beta chains below all came from one sample that was sequenced in a study of blood T cells in healthy people across ages. With a J-beta primer mix and a sample-barcoded 5' primer, a second PCR ran about 6 to 11 cycles. MiXCR, run by TCRdb on the 5' RACE reads, gives a single entry per CDR3 protein. The profile shows hundreds of thousands of distinct CDR3 sequences, 20% to 25% of them singletons. These records were also assigned to another study, of T cells of mothers and their children.

The material sequenced was blood. The source of these receptors is a boy between 10 and 17 years old in good health.

This clonotype was observed a handful of times. CDR3 residues: CASSLDRRTLGQETQYF. Written as DNA, the CDR3 is TGTGCCAGCAGCTTAGATCGCCGGACCTTGGGGCAAGAGACCCAGTACTTC. This sequence joins TRBV11-2 and TRBJ2-5; D is unresolved. This CDR3 is 17 amino acids long. Germline V gene lookup returns CDR1 SGHAT and CDR2 FQNNGV. V dropped 0 bases and J dropped 2 bases, with 16 bases sitting between them.

V gene TRBV9 combines with J gene TRBJ1-5; D not certain. Trimming removed 0 bases from V and 5 bases from J, with 12 bases in between. Germline CDR1 is SGDLS and CDR2 is YYNGEE. The length of the CDR3 is 15 residues. CDR3 DNA: TGTGCCAGCAGCGTAGTCCTCGGACCTGATCAGCCCCAGCATTTT. This encodes CASSVVLGPDQPQHF.

This chain uses TRBV28 with TRBJ2-3, with TRBD2 identical over 9 bases. This CDR3 spans 14 amino acids. The germline gives CDR1 MDHEN, CDR2 SYDVKM. The trim removed 9 bases at V and 4 bases at J, leaving 8 bases unmatched. The CDR3 bases are TGTGCCAGGGGCGGGAGGGCCTCCCCAGATACGCAGTATTTT. Its protein is CARGGRASPDTQYF.

This clonotype was detected a few times. This rearrangement joins TRBV5-1 to TRBJ2-3, with D perhaps assigned TRBD1 or TRBD2 (5 bases each). CDR1 and CDR2 (germline): SGHRS, YFSETQ. V lost 0 bases and J 2 bases, leaving 7 bases between the germline ends. The CDR3 extends over 14 amino acids. The CDR3 nucleotides read TGCGCCAGCAGCTTGGGGGGGTTCACAGATACGCAGTATTTT. Its translation is CASSLGGFTDTQYF.

In its sample, this clonotype was seen once. V is TRBV3-1 and J is TRBJ2-1; TRBD2 aligns across 9 bases. Trimming at V came to 1 base and at J to 8 bases, leaving 9 bases not matched to a gene. This CDR3 comprises 16 residues. The germline V gene encodes CDR1 LGHDT and CDR2 YNNKEL (reference sequence). Here the CDR3 DNA reads TGTGCCAGCAGCCAAGTTTCAATGGGACTAGCAGATGAGCAGTTCTTC. Its protein product is CASSQVSMGLADEQFF.

This clonotype has at least ten counts. The CDR3 region has the DNA TGTGCCAGCAGCTCGACTAGCGGGAGATACAATGAGCAGTTCTTC. It translates to CASSSTSGRYNEQFF. This rearrangement joins TRBV7-3 to TRBJ2-5, with TRBD2 matching 12 bases. The J call may be faulty, since TRBJ2-1 better matches the DNA end. Germline lookup yields CDR1 SGHTA and CDR2 FQGTGA. CDR3 length: 15 residues.

This clonotype was seen a few times. The CDR3 protein is CASSWTSGFQETQYF. In DNA, the CDR3 is TGTGCCAGCAGCTGGACTAGCGGGTTTCAAGAGACCCAGTACTTC. The V gene is TRBV7-8, the J gene TRBJ2-5; 11 bases match TRBD2. Germline-derived CDR1 and CDR2 are SGHVS and FQNEAQ. The CDR3 covers 15 residues. The V segment lost 4 bases and the J segment 2 bases; nucleotides outside the gene matches: 3.

V and J are TRBV12-3 or TRBV12-4 and TRBJ2-6, with D possibly matching TRBD1 (6 bases). The CDR3 covers 17 residues. Between the trimmed V and J ends, which lost 4 bases and 0 bases, there was a span of 13 bases. CDR3 sequence (DNA): TGTGCCAGCAGTTCGGTTACGGACAGCTCTGGGGCCAACGTCCTGACTTTC. Encoded protein: CASSSVTDSSGANVLTF.

This clonotype was recorded only once. Without the conserved terminal phenylalanine or tryptophan, this CDR3 likely stems from a read error. This chain connects TRBV3-1 to TRBJ2-5, with 7 bases fitting TRBD1. CDR3 length equals 12 residues. Unmatched junction bases numbered 4, after V lost 1 base and J lost 11 bases. Germline CDR1 is LGHDT and CDR2 is YNNKEL (reference sequence). The CDR3 region is CASSQGDRVQYV. The CDR3 nucleotides are TGTGCCAGCAGCCAAGGAGACAGGGTGCAGTACGTC.

The rearrangement uses TRBV24-1 and TRBJ2-5; D gene unclear. The better agreement between TRBJ2-1 and the DNA end casts doubt on the J call. The CDR3 is 14 residues long. Germline-derived CDR1 and CDR2 are KGHDR and SFDVKD. The CDR3 sequence is CATSDLEKTNEQFF. CDR3 coding DNA: TGTGCCACCAGTGATTTGGAAAAGACCAATGAGCAGTTCTTC.

The chain is built from TRBV6-6 and TRBJ2-7, with TRBD2 identical over 9 bases. The DNA end is a closer match to TRBJ2-5, so the J assignment may be wrong. The CDR3 totals 15 residues. CDR1 and CDR2 from the germline V gene are MNHNY and SVGAGI (reference sequence). CDR3 residues: CASSSSGGNQETQYF. The CDR3 DNA reads as TGTGCCAGCAGCAGTAGCGGGGGCAACCAAGAGACCCAGTACTTC.

This clonotype was detected only a few times. Germline is not matched at one junction end, which may reflect a read error. The V and J genes are TRBV7-7 and TRBJ2-5; D is perhaps TRBD2 (5 bases). TRBJ2-7 explains the end of the DNA better; the J call may be wrong. This CDR3 is 14 amino acids long. CDR1 is SSHAT and CDR2 is FNYEAQ in the germline V gene (reference sequence). The CDR3 sequence: CASIPVGRLYEQYF. The CDR3 nucleotides are TGTGCTAGCATCCCGGTGGGGAGACTCTACGAGCAGTACTTC.

The V and J genes are TRBV29-1 and TRBJ2-2, with TRBD2 matching 7 bases. J gave up 0 bases and V 6 bases, and 7 bases lay outside the gene matches. Looked up from germline, CDR1 is SQVTM and CDR2 is ANQGSEA. The CDR3 has 15 residues. The CDR3: CSVESGDSNTGELFF. The CDR3 DNA reads TGCAGCGTGGAGAGCGGGGACTCGAACACCGGGGAGCTGTTTTTT.

This clonotype has only a few counts. The chain carries TRBV6-4 and TRBJ2-2; 7 positions agree with TRBD2. Trimming at V came to 5 bases and at J to 1 base, leaving 10 bases not matched to a gene. CDR1 is MRHNA and CDR2 is SNTAGT in the germline V gene. This CDR3 comprises 17 residues. This CDR3 reads CASSPTRGDLNTGELFF. The CDR3, as DNA: TGTGCCAGCAGTCCTACCCGGGGGGACTTGAACACCGGGGAGCTGTTTTTT.

The chain uses TRBV27 and TRBJ2-1; 12 bases line up with TRBD2. The V and J ends lost 5 bases and 7 bases, in that order; junction bases with no gene match: 12. Germline V gene lookup returns CDR1 MNHEY and CDR2 SMNVEV (reference sequence). The CDR3 extends over 17 amino acids. The CDR3 DNA follows: TGTGCCAGCAGTCCAACCCCTAGCGGGAGGGCCATGAATGAGCAGTTCTTC. As protein: CASSPTPSGRAMNEQFF.

The V and J genes are TRBV7-8 and TRBJ2-5, with no clear D. With the DNA end fitting TRBJ2-7 better, the J assignment may be wrong. The length of the CDR3 is 15 residues. The germline V gene has CDR1 SGHVS and CDR2 FQNEAQ. The CDR3 region has the DNA TGTGCCAGCGGAGCGTCGGGCCTAACGTCCTACGAGCAGTACTTC. Translation: CASGASGLTSYEQYF.

This sequence joins TRBV7-2 and TRBJ1-2, with D perhaps TRBD1 (5 bases). There are 18 residues in the CDR3. Germline V CDR1 and CDR2: SGHTA, FQGNSA. V lost 3 bases, J lost 0 bases, and 20 bases lay in between. The CDR3 sequence is CASSLGKSGARANYGYTF. The CDR3 DNA sequence: TGTGCCAGCAGCTTGGGGAAGTCCGGGGCCCGAGCTAACTATGGCTACACCTTC. The full variable domain, with the rest looked up from reference TRBV7-2 and TRBJ1-2, is GAGVSQSPSNKVTEKGKDVELRCDPISGHTALYWYRQSLGQGLEFLIYFQGNSAPDKSGLPSDRFSAERTGGSVSTLTIQRTQQEDSAVYLCASSLGKSGARANYGYTFGSGTRLTVV.